Shown below are 5 T cell receptor beta chains from a single sample sequenced in a study of T cells in Graves' hyperthyroidism and ophthalmopathy. Using RNA transcripts as the source, TCR beta CDR3 regions were amplified. In the first-round RT-PCR of the TCR CDR3, the HTBI primer set was used. MiXCR, run by TCRdb on the multiplex PCR reads, gives a single entry per CDR3 protein. The table lists roughly 530,000 distinct CDR3 sequences, 15% to 20% of them singletons. Sequencing was performed on blood. Receptors originate from a young woman with Graves' ophthalmopathy.

The V call is TRBV19, the J call TRBJ1-1, with 12 bases lining up with TRBD1. The V gene end was trimmed by 7 bases and the J gene end by 1 base; junction bases not matched to a gene: 7. The CDR3 contains 16 residues. Germline V lookup: CDR1 LNHDA, CDR2 SQIVND (reference sequence). CDR3 coding DNA: TGTGCCAGTACGGGACAGGGGGCTCATCCGAACACTGAAGCTTTCTTT. It is translated as CASTGQGAHPNTEAFF.

This clonotype was detected ten times or more. The CDR3 region has the DNA TGTGCCAGCAGCTTCGATGAGGGGGACAGGGATACGCAGTATTTT. Protein product: CASSFDEGDRDTQYF. The chain combines TRBV11-2 with TRBJ2-3, with TRBD1 matching over 8 bases. The V gene end was trimmed by 3 bases and the J gene end by 6 bases; junction bases not matched to a gene: 8. Looked up from germline, CDR1 is SGHAT and CDR2 is FQNNGV. The CDR3 is made up of 15 amino acids.

This clonotype was recorded at least ten times. The chain recombines TRBV11-1 with TRBJ2-3; 7 bases map to TRBD1. Germline-derived CDR1 and CDR2 are SGHAT and FQDESV (reference sequence). CDR3 size: 18 residues. V lost 1 base and J lost 4; bases outside the gene matches: 14. The CDR3 DNA follows: TGTGCCAGCAGCTTAGTAGGCCGCCAGGGGGTTCGTGCAGATACGCAGTATTTT. Its translation is CASSLVGRQGVRADTQYF.

This clonotype was picked up many times. This rearrangement joins TRBV11-2 to TRBJ2-5; D is unclear. CDR3 length: 12 amino acids. Looked up from germline, CDR1 is SGHAT and CDR2 is FQNNGV. The ends were cut back, 3 bases at V and 5 bases at J, with 7 bases in the middle. In nucleotides, the CDR3 is TGTGCCAGCAGCTTCACCCTGGAGACCCAGTACTTC. It is translated as CASSFTLETQYF.

The V gene is TRBV4-2, the J gene TRBJ2-7, with TRBD2 identical over 12 bases. CDR3 length: 15 amino acids. Germline values: CDR1 LGHNA, CDR2 YNFKEQ. V gave up 0 bases and J gave up 6 bases; unmatched junction bases: 3. CDR3 loop: CASSQDGTSGPEQYF. The CDR3, as DNA: TGTGCCAGCAGCCAAGATGGGACTAGCGGGCCCGAGCAGTACTTC.